The source of this TCR beta chain is a study of blood T cell repertoires in COVID-19. Study information: Researchers got acute and convalescent COVID-19 samples from the United States, Italy and Spain. PBMCs, B-cell-depleted T cells, or T cells provided the cDNA or gDNA that made up the material.

In the source study's methods: Scientists estimated how many nucleated cells there were by amplifying reference gene primers. Sequencing used immunoSEQ multiplex PCR; TCRdb keeps in-frame clones, though not all of them. That table furnishes V, J and clone size, whereas the DNA furnished D and trimming. The sample carries tens of thousands of clones, 87% recorded once. Trimming removed 3 bases at V and 3 bases at J, with 11 bases between. The germline gives CDR1 SGHTA, CDR2 FQGNSA. This CDR3 has 14 amino acids. This clonotype originated in a woman aged 45-65 years with active or convalescent COVID-19. The sample comprised peripheral blood. The chain is built from TRBV7-2 and TRBJ1-2, with D uncertain. The chain's CDR3 is CASSLFTGDYGYTF. The CDR3 DNA sequence: TGTGCCAGCAGCTTGTTTACGGGAGACTATGGCTACACCTTC. Looking up the rest from reference TRBV7-2 and TRBJ1-2 gives the full variable domain: GAGVSQSPSNKVTEKGKDVELRCDPISGHTALYWYRQSLGQGLEFLIYFQGNSAPDKSGLPSDRFSAERTGGSVSTLTIQRTQQEDSAVYLCASSLFTGDYGYTFGSGTRLTVV.